One sample yielded the 7 T cell receptor beta chains listed below, sequenced in a study of radiation and T cells in renal cell carcinoma. Time point given: blood 2 weeks post-SBRT. Treatment: 15 Gy SBRT to primary tumor, nephrectomy 4 weeks later. The data were produced by immunoSEQ multiplex PCR, yet TCRdb's version contains in-frame clones alone and is incomplete. The table has fewer than 150,000 clones, around nine tenths seen once. Source: blood, taken from a patient whose treatment included radiotherapy and nephrectomy. These receptors came from a woman aged 70-85 years with renal cell carcinoma.

This clone was seen a handful of times. This chain uses TRBV14 with TRBJ1-1; no firm D call. Germline V gene sequence: CDR1 SGHDN, CDR2 FVKESK. The V end lost 0 bases, the J end lost 3 bases, and 11 bases lay between the germline ends. This CDR3 has 15 amino acids. CDR3 region: CASSQESGGYTEAFF. CDR3 in DNA: TGTGCCAGCAGCCAAGAGAGCGGCGGGTACACTGAAGCTTTCTTT.

V is TRBV20-1 and J is TRBJ2-5; unclear D gene. V gave up 3 bases and J gave up 6 bases, with 5 bases separating them. Per the germline V gene, CDR1 is DFQATT and CDR2 is SNEGSKA (reference sequence). CDR3 length equals 10 residues. CDR3 in amino acids: CSARGKTQYF. In DNA form, the CDR3 reads TGCAGTGCTAGGGGAAAGACCCAGTACTTC.

The V and J genes are TRBV2 and TRBJ1-1; TRBD1 is a possible D gene (6 bases). V gave up 7 bases and J gave up 5 bases, with 14 bases separating them. The CDR3 runs to 13 residues. Germline V gene sequence: CDR1 SNHLY, CDR2 FYNNEI. The CDR3 spells CASTEGGRTEAFF. The CDR3 DNA reads as TGTGCCAGCACCGAGGGGGGTCGGACTGAAGCTTTCTTT.

With regard to this clone: The junction differs from germline at one of its ends, possibly a read error. The chain employs TRBV7-8 and TRBJ1-4, with D possibly matching TRBD1 (5 bases). Per the germline V gene, CDR1 is SGHVS and CDR2 is FQNEAQ. This CDR3 has 15 amino acids. The CDR3 nucleotides are TGTGCCAGCACCTTAGGGTCGTGGGCAGGGCAAAAACTGTTTTTT. It codes for CASTLGSWAGQKLFF.

V is TRBV4-1 and J is TRBJ1-4; D remains ambiguous. The CDR3 contains 15 residues. Germline V gene sequence: CDR1 MGHRA, CDR2 YSYEKL. Trimming left V 0 bases short and J 7 bases short, with 12 bases between. The CDR3: CASSQDRAGIEKLFF. The CDR3 nucleotides read TGCGCCAGCAGCCAAGATCGGGCAGGCATTGAAAAACTGTTTTTT.

This rearrangement joins TRBV6-6 to TRBJ2-5; a possible D gene is TRBD1 (5 bases). The V and J ends lost 3 bases and 4 bases respectively, with 9 bases between them. The CDR3 has 13 amino acids. The V gene's germline CDR1 is MNHNY and CDR2 SVGAGI (reference sequence). CDR3 DNA sequence: TGTGCCAGCAGTTATTTGGGGCGAGAGACCCAGTACTTC. Translating gives CASSYLGRETQYF.

This chain uses TRBV28 with TRBJ1-2, with D tentatively TRBD1 (5 bases). Germline-derived CDR1 and CDR2 are MDHEN and SYDVKM. Trimming shortened V by 0 bases and J by 5 bases, and 10 bases separated the two germline ends. This CDR3 spans 14 amino acids. The CDR3 loop reads CASSLWGTGYGYTF. The CDR3, as DNA: TGTGCCAGCAGTTTATGGGGGACGGGATATGGCTACACCTTC.